This TCR beta chain was documented in a study of OX40 agonist ivuxolimab in advanced cancers. Study as a whole: The group had a mean age of 60 years, ranged from about 20 to 90, and was 82.7% male.

Worth noting for this clone: Its antigen is as yet unknown.

The table came from immunoSEQ multiplex PCR; TCRdb's copy has only in-frame clones and leaves some out. The table records over 50,000 clones, more than 65% of them present only once. V was shortened by 0 bases and J by 0 bases, with 13 bases between the two germline ends. The CDR3 is 17 amino acids. The germline CDR1 and CDR2 sequences are SGHRS and YFSETQ. Points from the study as a whole: Antigen targets of the expanded peripheral T cells went undetermined. At doses 0.1 to 3.0 mg/kg, CD4+ and CD8+ clones expanded.

This sample comprised CD4+ or CD8+ T cells sorted from blood, obtained in a trial of the OX40 agonist ivuxolimab. The rearrangement uses TRBV5-1 and TRBJ2-1; D call uncertain. This clonotype was sampled from an adult with an advanced solid tumor such as melanoma, head and neck, liver or kidney cancer. The DNA of the CDR3 is TGCGCCAGCAGCTTGGGTGCCGCGCCGGGCTCCTACAATGAGCAGTTCTTC. Protein product: CASSLGAAPGSYNEQFF. Variable domain in full (rest from reference TRBV5-1 and TRBJ2-1): KAGVTQTPRYLIKTRGQQVTLSCSPISGHRSVSWYQQTPGQGLQFLFEYFSETQRNKGNFPGRFSGRQFSNSRSEMNVSTLELGDSALYLCASSLGAAPGSYNEQFFGPGTRLTVL.